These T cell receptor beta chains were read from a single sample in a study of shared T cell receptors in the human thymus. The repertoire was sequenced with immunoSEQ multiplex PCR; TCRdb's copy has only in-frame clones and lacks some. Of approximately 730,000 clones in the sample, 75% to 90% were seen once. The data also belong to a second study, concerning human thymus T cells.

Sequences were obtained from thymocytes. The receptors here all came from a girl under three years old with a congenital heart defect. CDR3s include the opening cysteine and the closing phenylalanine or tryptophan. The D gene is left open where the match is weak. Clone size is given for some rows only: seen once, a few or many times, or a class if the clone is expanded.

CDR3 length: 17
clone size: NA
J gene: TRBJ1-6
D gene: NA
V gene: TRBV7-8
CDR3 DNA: TGTGCCAGCAGCTTTTACCCCAAAGCGGGGTTTCGTTCACCCCTCCACTTT
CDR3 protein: CASSFYPKAGFRSPLHF

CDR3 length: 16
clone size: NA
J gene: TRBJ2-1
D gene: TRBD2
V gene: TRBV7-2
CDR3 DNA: TGTGCCAGCAGCTTAGGGACTAGAGGACCCTACAATGAGCAGTTCTTC
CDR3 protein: CASSLGTRGPYNEQFF

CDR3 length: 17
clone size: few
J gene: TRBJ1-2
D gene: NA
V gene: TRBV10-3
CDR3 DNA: TGTGCCATCAGTGATTGCAAACTTGGAGGTAAACGTTATGGCTACACCTTC
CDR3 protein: CAISDCKLGGKRYGYTF

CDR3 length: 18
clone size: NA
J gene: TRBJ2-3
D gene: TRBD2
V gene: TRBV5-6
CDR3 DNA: TGTGCCAGCAGCGATAGCGGGGGCCCAACTTACCGCACAGATACGCAGTATTTT
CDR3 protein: CASSDSGGPTYRTDTQYF

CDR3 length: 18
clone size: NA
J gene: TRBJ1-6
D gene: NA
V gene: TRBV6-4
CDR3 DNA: TGTGCCAGCAGTGACTCGAACGGCGGGGATCGGGTCAATTCACCCCTCCACTTT
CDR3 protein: CASSDSNGGDRVNSPLHF

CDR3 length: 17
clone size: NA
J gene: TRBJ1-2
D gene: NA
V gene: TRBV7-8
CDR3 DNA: TGTGCCAGCAGCTTAGTGGGGGCAGGTCGAGATTTTAATGGCTACACCTTC
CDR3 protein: CASSLVGAGRDFNGYTF

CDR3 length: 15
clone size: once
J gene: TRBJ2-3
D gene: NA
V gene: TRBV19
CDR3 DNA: TGTGCCAGTAGTGTCTGGAGGAACGGCACAGATACGCAGTATTTT
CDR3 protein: CASSVWRNGTDTQYF

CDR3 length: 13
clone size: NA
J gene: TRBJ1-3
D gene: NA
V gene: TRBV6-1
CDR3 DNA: TGTGCCAGCAGTAACAGGTCCCGGAACACCATATATTTT
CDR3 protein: CASSNRSRNTIYF

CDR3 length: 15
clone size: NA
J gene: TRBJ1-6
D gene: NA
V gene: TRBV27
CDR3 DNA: TGTGCCAGCAGTTCACCGGGACAAGATAATTCACCCCTCCACTTT
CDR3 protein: CASSSPGQDNSPLHF

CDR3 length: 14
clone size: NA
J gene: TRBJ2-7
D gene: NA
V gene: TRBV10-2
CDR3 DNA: TGCGCCACCCGAGAGAGGACTCTAAGGTTCGAGCAGTACTTC
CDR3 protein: CATRERTLRFEQYF

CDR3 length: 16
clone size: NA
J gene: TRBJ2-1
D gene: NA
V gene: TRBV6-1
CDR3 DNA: TGTGCCAGCAGTGAATCGCGGGACGGGACCCACAATGAGCAGTTCTTC
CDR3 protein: CASSESRDGTHNEQFF

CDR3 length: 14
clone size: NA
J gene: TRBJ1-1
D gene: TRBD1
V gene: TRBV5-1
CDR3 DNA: TGCGCCAGCAGGGGACAGCATGGGAACACTGAAGCTTTCTTT
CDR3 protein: CASRGQHGNTEAFF

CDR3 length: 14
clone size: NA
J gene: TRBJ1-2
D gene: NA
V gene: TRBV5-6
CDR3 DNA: TGTGCCAGCAGGAACAGGGCAGTTAACTATGGCTACACCTTC
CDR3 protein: CASRNRAVNYGYTF

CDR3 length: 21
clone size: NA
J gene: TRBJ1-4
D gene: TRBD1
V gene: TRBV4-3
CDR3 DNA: TGCGCCAGCAGCCAAGATAATTTTAACAGGGGTATGTTCGCAACTAATGAAAAACTGTTTTTT
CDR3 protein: CASSQDNFNRGMFATNEKLFF

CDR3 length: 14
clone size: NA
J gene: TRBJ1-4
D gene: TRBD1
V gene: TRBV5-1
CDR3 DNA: TGCGCCAGCAGCTTGGCAGGGGGCTTTGAAAAACTGTTTTTT
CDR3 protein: CASSLAGGFEKLFF

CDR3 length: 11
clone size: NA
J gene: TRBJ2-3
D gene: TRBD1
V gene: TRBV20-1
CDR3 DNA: TGCAGTGCGTCGACAGGGTATACGCAGTATTTT
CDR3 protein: CSASTGYTQYF

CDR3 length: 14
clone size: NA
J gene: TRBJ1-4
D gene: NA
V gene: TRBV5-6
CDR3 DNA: TGTGCCAGCAGCTGCGAGATTGCAAATGAAAAACTGTTTTTT
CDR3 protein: CASSCEIANEKLFF

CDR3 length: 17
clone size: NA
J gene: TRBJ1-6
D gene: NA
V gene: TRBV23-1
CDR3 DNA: TGCGCCAGCAGTCAAATTGATTGGCAGGTGGATAATTCACCCCTCCACTTT
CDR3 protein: CASSQIDWQVDNSPLHF

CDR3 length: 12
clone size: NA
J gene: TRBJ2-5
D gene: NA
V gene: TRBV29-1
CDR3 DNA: TGCAGCGGTTTCGAGACGGGTGAGACCCAGTACTTC
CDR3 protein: CSGFETGETQYF

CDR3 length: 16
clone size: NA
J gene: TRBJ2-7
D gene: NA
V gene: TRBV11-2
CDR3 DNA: TGTGCCAGCAGCTTATTAAGGGGTTTCAAAGCCTACGAGCAGTACTTC
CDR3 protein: CASSLLRGFKAYEQYF

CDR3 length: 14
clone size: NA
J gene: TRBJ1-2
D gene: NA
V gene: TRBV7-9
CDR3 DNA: TGTGCCAGCAGCCGACCACGGGGAGACTATGGCTACACCTTC
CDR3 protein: CASSRPRGDYGYTF

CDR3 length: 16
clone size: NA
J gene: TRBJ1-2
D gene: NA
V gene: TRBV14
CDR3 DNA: TGTGCCAGCAGCCAAGGTCGGGTTGATGCCCTCTATGGCTACACCTTC
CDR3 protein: CASSQGRVDALYGYTF

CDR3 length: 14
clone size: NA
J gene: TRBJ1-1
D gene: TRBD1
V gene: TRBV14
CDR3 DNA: TGTGCCAGCAGCCGGGACAGCGCTATTCCTGAAGCTTTCTTT
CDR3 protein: CASSRDSAIPEAFF

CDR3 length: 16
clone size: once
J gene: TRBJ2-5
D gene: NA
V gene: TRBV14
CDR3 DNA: TGTGCCAGCAGCCTCGAGCGGGCAGCCCCTCAAGAGACCCAGTACTTC
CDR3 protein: CASSLERAAPQETQYF

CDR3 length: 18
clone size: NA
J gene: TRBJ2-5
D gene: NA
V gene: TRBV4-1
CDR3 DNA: TGCGCCAGCAGCCAAGGCCGACTAGGGCGGGGGCCCCAAGAGACCCAGTACTTC
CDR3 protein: CASSQGRLGRGPQETQYF

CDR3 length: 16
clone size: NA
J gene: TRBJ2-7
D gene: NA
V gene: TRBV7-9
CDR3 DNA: TGTGCCAGCAGCTTAGGGCGGGGGCGACTGGGATACGAGCAGTACTTC
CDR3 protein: CASSLGRGRLGYEQYF

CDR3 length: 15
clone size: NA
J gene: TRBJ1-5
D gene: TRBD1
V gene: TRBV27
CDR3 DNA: TGTGCCAGCAGGCGACAGGGTTGGCGCAATCAGCCCCAGCATTTT
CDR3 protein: CASRRQGWRNQPQHF

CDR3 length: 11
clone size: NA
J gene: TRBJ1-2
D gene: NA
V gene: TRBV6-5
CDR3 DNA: TGTGCCAGCACCGGACAGTGGAGCTACACCTTC
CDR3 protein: CASTGQWSYTF

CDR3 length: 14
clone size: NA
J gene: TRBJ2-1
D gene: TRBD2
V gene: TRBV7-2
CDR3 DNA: TGTGCCAGCAGCGCGACCCCGACTAGCCATGAGCAGTTCTTC
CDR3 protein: CASSATPTSHEQFF

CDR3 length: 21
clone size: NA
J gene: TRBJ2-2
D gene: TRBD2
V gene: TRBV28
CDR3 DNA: TGTGCCAGCAGTTCGACCGAATTTTCGGGACTAGCGGGGGGGAACACCGGGGAGCTGTTTTTT
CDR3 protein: CASSSTEFSGLAGGNTGELFF

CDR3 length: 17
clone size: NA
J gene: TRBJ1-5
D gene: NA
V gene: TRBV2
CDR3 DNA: TGTGCCAGCATGGCGGGGGACGGACAATATAGCAATCAGCCCCAGCATTTT
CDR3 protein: CASMAGDGQYSNQPQHF

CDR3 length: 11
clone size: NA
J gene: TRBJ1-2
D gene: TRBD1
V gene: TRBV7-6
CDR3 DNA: TGTGCCAGCAGCTCAGGGGGTGGCTACACCTTC
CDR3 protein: CASSSGGGYTF

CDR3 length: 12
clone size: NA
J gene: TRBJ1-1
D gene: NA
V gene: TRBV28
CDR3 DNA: TGTGCCAGCAGTTTCGGGGATATTGAAGCTTTCTTT
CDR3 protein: CASSFGDIEAFF

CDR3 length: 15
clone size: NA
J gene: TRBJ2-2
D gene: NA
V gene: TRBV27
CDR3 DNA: TGTGCCAGCAGCACAGTGAATCCGAACACCGGGGAGCTGTTTTTT
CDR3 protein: CASSTVNPNTGELFF

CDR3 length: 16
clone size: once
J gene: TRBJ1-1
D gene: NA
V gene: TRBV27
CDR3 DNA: TGTGCCAGCACGACGGGGCCAGGGGCCATGAACACTGAAGCTTTCTTT
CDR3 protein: CASTTGPGAMNTEAFF

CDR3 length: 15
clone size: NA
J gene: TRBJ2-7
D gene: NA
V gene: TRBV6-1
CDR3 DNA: TGTGCCAGCAGCCTAAGCGGTCTAGAACCCTACGAGCAGTACTTC
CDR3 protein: CASSLSGLEPYEQYF

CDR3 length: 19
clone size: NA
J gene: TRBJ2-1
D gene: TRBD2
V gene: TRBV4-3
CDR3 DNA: TGCGCCAGCAGCCCCGATGCCGGCGGGGGGGGCCCAACACGCAATGAGCAGTTCTTC
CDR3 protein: CASSPDAGGGGPTRNEQFF

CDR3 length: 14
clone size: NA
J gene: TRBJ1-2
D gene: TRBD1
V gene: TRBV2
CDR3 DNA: TGTGCCAGCAGTTACAGGGGGAGTAGGTATGGCTACACCTTC
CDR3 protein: CASSYRGSRYGYTF

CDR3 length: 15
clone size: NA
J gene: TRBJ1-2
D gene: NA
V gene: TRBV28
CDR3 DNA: TGTGCCAGCAGCTCGAAGCAGGGGACTAACTATGGCTACACCTTC
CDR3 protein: CASSSKQGTNYGYTF

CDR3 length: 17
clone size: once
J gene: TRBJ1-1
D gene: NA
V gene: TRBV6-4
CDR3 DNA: TGTGCCAGCAGGGAAACAGGGTCCAGTGAAACGAACACTGAAGCTTTCTTT
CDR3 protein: CASRETGSSETNTEAFF

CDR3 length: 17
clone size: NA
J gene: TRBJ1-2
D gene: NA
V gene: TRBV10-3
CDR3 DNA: TGTGCCATCAGTGAGACAGCACAGGGAATCAGGGCATATGGCTACACCTTC
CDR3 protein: CAISETAQGIRAYGYTF

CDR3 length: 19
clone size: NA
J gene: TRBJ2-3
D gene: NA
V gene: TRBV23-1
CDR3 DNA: TGCGCCAGCAGTCAATATATTGGGGGGGGCGCCAGTGTCACAGATACGCAGTATTTT
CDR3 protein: CASSQYIGGGASVTDTQYF

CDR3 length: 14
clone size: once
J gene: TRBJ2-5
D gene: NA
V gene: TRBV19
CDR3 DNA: TGTGCCAGTAGTCCGAGGACAGTTCAAGAGACCCAGTACTTC
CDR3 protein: CASSPRTVQETQYF

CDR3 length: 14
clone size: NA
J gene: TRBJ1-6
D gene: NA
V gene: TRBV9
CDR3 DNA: TGTGCCAGCAGCGTAGGCACGGTTTATTCACCCCTCCACTTT
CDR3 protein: CASSVGTVYSPLHF

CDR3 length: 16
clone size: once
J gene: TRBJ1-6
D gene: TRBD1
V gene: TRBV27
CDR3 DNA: TGTGCCAGCAGTGAATCCGGGACAGGGGATAATTCACCCCTCCACTTT
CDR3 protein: CASSESGTGDNSPLHF

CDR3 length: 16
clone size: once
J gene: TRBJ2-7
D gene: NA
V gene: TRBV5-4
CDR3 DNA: TGTGCCAGCAGCTTGCCGACCCCAAGGGGGTACTACGAGCAGTACTTC
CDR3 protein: CASSLPTPRGYYEQYF

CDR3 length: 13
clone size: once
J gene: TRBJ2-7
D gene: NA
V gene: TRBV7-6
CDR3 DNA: TGTGCCACCGCGCCACAGGGAACCTACGAGCAGTACTTC
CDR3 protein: CATAPQGTYEQYF

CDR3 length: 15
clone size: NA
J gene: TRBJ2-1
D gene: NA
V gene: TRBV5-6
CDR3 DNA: TGTGCCAGCAGCTCGACGAGGGCGCCCTACAATGATCAGTTCTTC
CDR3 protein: CASSSTRAPYNDQFF

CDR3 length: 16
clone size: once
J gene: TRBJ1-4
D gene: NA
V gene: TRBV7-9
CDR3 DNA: TGTGCCAGCAGCTTAAAGGGAGAGGGACATGATGAAAAACTGTTTTTT
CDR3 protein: CASSLKGEGHDEKLFF

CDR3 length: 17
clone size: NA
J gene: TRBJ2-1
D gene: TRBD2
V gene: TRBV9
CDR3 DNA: TGTGCCAGCAGCGTAGGTGCGGGGGGGCTGAGAGGCAATGAGCAGTTCTTC
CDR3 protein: CASSVGAGGLRGNEQFF

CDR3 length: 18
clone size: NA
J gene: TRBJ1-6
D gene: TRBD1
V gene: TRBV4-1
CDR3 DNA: TGCGCCAGCAGCCAACCCCCCCGTTTTGGGACAGGGGATTCACCCCTCCACTTT
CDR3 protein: CASSQPPRFGTGDSPLHF

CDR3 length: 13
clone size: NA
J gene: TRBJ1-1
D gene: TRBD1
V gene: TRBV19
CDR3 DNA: TGTGCCAGTACCATCACAGGGGGAGATGAAGCTTTCTTT
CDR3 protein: CASTITGGDEAFF

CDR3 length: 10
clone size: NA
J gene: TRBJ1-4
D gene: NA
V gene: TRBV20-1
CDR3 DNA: TGCAGCGGGAGTAATGAAAAACTGTTTTTT
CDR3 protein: CSGSNEKLFF

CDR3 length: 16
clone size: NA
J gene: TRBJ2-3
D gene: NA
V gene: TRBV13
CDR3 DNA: TGTGCCAGCAGCTTAGATACAGGCCTAAGGGACTATACGCAGTATTTT
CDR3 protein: CASSLDTGLRDYTQYF

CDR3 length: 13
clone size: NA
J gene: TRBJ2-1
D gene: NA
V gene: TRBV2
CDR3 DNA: TGTGCCAGCAGTCCTCACCGTGCGGATGAGCAGTTCTTC
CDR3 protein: CASSPHRADEQFF

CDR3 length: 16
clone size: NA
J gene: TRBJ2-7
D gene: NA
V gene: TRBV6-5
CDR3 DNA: TGTGCCAGCAGTTACTTTGGAGTAGGGGGAACCTACGAGCAGTACTTC
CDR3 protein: CASSYFGVGGTYEQYF

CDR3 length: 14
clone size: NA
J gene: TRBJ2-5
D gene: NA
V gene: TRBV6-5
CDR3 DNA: TGTGCCAGCAGTTACTCGGCGACAGGAGAGACCCAGTACTTC
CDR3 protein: CASSYSATGETQYF

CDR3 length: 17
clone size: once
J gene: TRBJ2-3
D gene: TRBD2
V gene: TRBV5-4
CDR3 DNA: TGTGCCAGCAGCTCCCATTCCCGGGGGGACAGCACAGATACGCAGTATTTT
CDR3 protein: CASSSHSRGDSTDTQYF

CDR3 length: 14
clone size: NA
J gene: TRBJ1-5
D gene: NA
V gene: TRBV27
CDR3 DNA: TGTGCCAGCAGTCCAGGACAGAATAATCAGCCCCAGCATTTT
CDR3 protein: CASSPGQNNQPQHF